This TCR beta chain appears in the sequencing data of a study of identical twins. Study outcomes and limitations: Out-of-frame TCR alpha sharing in monozygotic twins exceeded recombination model predictions. Weaker excess twin sharing was seen among beta out-of-frame sequences.

A universal primer site came from template switching; cDNA carried unique molecular identifiers. TCRdb analysed the 5' RACE reads with MiXCR anew, one entry per CDR3 protein. This table holds under 500,000 distinct CDR3 sequences, approximately 15% found once. This clonotype occurred a few times. Its antigen is unidentified. A further study also used this sample, focusing on yellow fever vaccine responses in identical twins.

This clonotype was obtained from a woman between 18 and 29 years old in good health. The sequenced material came from CD4+ T cells sorted from blood.

As DNA, the CDR3 is TGTGCCAGCACCAGACAGGGAATCAGCACCGGGGAGCTGTTTTTT. Protein product: CASTRQGISTGELFF. This chain links TRBV6-1 with TRBJ2-2; 7 bases are a match to TRBD1. The CDR3 runs to 15 residues. Unmatched junction bases numbered 9, after V lost 7 bases and J lost 4 bases. CDR1 is MNHNS, CDR2 SASEGT, per germline.